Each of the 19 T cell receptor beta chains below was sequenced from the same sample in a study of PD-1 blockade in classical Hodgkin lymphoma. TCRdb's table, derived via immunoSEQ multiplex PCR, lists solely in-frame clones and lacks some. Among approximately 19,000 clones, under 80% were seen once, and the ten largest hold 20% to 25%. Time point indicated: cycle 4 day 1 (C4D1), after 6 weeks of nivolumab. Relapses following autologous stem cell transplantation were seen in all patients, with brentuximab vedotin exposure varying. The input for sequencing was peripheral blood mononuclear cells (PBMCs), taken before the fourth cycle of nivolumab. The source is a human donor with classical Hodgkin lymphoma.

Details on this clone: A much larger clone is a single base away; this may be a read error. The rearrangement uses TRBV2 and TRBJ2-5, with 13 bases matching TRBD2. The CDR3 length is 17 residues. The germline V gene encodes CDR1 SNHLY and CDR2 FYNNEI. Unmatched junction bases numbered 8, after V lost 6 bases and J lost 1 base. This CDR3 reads CASSMTSGGNSQETQYF. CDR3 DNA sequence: TGTGCCAGCAGCATGACTAGCGGGGGGAATTCCCAAGAGACCCAGTACTTC.

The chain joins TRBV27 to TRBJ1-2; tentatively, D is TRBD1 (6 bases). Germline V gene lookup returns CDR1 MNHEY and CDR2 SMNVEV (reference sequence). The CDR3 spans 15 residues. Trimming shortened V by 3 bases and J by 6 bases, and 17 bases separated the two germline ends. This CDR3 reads CASSFRGRGGDGYTF. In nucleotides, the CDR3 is TGTGCCAGCAGTTTCCGGGGACGAGGGGGGGATGGCTACACCTTC.

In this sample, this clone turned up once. The CDR3 loop reads CASRLTGALSYNEQFF. The CDR3 coding sequence is TGTGCCAGCAGACTAACAGGGGCACTGTCCTACAATGAGCAGTTCTTC. The gene calls are TRBV7-6 and TRBJ2-1; 7 nucleotides agree with TRBD1. The V and J ends lost 6 bases and 1 base, in that order; junction bases with no gene match: 9. This CDR3 comprises 16 residues. Germline V CDR1 and CDR2: SGHVS, FNYEAQ.

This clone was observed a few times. The CDR3, as DNA: TGTGCCAGCAGTCCTAAGGACAGGTCTTACTATGGCTACACCTTC. Protein product: CASSPKDRSYYGYTF. The chain has TRBV28 and TRBJ1-2; 7 nucleotides align to TRBD1. Germline V gene lookup returns CDR1 MDHEN and CDR2 SYDVKM. The CDR3 sequence is 15 residues long. V shed 5 bases, J shed 3 bases, and the junction held 9 bases outside the gene matches.

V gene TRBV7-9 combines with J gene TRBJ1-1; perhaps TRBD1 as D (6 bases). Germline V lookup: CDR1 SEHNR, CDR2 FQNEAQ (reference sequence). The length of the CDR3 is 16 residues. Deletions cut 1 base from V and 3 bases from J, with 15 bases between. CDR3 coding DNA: TGTGCCAGCAGCTTAGGCCAGACAGGTCCGGACACTGAAGCTTTCTTT. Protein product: CASSLGQTGPDTEAFF.

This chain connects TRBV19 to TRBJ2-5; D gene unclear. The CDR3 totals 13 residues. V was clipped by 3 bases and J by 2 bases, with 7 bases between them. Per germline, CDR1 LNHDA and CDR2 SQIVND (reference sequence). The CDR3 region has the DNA TGTGCCAGTAGTATTGGGGTGCAAGAGACCCAGTACTTC. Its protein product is CASSIGVQETQYF.

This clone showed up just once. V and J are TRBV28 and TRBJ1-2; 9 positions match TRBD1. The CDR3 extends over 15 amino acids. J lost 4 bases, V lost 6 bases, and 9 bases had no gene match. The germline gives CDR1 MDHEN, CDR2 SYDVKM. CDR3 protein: CASREWDRVFYGYTF. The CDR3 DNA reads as TGTGCCAGCAGGGAGTGGGACAGGGTCTTCTATGGCTACACCTTC.

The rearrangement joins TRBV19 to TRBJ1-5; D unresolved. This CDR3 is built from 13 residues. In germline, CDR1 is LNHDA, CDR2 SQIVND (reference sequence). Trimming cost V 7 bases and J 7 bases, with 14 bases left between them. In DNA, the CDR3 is TGTGCCAGTACCCTTTTAGGGCAGCAGCCCCAGCATTTT. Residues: CASTLLGQQPQHF.

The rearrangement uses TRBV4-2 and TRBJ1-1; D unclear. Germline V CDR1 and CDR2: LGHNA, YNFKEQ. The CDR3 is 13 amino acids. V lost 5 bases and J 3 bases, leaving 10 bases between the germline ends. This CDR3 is CASSYQADTEAFF. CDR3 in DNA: TGTGCCAGCAGCTATCAGGCGGACACTGAAGCTTTCTTT.

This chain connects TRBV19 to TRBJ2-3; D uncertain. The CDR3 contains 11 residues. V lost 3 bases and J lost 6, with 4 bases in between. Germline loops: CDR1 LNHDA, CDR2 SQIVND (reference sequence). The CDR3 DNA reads TGTGCCAGTAGTATTGTGGATACGCAGTATTTT. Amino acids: CASSIVDTQYF.

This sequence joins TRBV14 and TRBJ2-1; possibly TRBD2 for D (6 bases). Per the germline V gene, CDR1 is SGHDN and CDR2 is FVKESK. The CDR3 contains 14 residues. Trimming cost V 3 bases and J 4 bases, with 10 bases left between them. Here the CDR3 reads CASSHGLLYNEQFF. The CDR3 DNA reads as TGTGCCAGCAGCCACGGACTACTTTACAATGAGCAGTTCTTC.

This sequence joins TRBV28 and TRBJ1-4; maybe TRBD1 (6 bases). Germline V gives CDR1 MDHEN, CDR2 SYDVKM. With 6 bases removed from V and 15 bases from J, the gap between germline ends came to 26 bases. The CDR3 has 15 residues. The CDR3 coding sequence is TGTGCCAGCAGGTATACTTCAGGGGTATTGGATGTCATGTTTTTT. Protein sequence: CASRYTSGVLDVMFF.

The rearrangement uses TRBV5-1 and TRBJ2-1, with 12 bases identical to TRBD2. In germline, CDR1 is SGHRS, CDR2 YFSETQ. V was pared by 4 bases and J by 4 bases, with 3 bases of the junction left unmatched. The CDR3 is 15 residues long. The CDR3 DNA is TGCGCCAGCAGCGCGGGACTAGCGGGTTACAATGAGCAGTTCTTC. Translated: CASSAGLAGYNEQFF.

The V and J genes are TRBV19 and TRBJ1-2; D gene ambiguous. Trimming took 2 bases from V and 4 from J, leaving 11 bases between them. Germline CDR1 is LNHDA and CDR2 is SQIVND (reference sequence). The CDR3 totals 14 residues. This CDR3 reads CASSIITPGYGYTF. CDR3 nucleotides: TGTGCCAGTAGTATAATCACTCCGGGCTATGGCTACACCTTC.

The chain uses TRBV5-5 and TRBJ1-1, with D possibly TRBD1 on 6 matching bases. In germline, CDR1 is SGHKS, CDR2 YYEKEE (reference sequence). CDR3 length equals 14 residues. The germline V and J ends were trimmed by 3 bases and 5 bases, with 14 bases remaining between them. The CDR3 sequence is CASSWGRGRTEAFF. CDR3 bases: TGTGCCAGCAGCTGGGGCCGGGGGCGGACTGAAGCTTTCTTT.

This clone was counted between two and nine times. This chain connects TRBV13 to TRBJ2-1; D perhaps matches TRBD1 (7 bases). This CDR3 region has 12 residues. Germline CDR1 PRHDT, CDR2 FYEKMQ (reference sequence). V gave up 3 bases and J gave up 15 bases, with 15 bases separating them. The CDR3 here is CASSFRTGGGFF. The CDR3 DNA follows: TGTGCCAGCAGCTTTCGGACAGGAGGGGGGTTCTTC.

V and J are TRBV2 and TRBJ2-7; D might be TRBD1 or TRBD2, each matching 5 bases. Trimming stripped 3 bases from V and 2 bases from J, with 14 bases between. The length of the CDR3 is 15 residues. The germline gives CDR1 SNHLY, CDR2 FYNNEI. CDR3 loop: CASSDRGAGTYEQYF. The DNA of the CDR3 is TGTGCCAGCAGTGATAGAGGGGCGGGTACCTACGAGCAGTACTTC.

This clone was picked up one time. In DNA, the CDR3 is TGTGCCAGCAGCAAAGAGTGGAGGGGATCCTTGATCCCGTGGGACGAGCAGTACGTC. Residues: CASSKEWRGSLIPWDEQYV. The chain has TRBV21-1 and TRBJ2-7; TRBD2, the D gene given by the table, was not confirmed from the DNA. TRBV21-1 is labeled a pseudogene. The CDR3 has 19 residues.

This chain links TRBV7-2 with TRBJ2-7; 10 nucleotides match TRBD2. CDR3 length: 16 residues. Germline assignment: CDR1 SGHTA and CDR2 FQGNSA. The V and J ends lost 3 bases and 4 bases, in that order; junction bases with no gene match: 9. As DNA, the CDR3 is TGTGCCAGCAGCTTGCGAACTAGCGGGGTTCCGTACGAGCAGTACGTC. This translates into CASSLRTSGVPYEQYV.